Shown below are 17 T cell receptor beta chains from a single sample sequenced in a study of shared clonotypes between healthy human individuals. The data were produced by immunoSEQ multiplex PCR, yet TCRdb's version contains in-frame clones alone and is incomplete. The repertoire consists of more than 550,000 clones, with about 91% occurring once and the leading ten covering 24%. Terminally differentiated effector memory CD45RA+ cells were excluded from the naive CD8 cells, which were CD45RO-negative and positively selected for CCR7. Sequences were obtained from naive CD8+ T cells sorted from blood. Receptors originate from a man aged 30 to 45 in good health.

Here the CDR3 DNA reads TGTGCCAGCAGTGAATTGGGTGGCGGATACGAGCAGTACTTC. This sequence encodes CASSELGGGYEQYF. This rearrangement joins TRBV25-1 to TRBJ2-7; D is ambiguous. This CDR3 region has 14 residues. Per the germline V gene, CDR1 is MGHDK and CDR2 is SYGVNS. V was pared by 1 base and J by 4 bases, with 11 bases between.

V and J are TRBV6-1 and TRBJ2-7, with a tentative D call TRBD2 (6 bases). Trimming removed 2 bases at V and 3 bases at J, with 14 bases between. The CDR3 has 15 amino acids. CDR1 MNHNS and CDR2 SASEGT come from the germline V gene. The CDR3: CASSENMGLNYEQYF. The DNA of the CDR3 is TGTGCCAGCAGTGAAAATATGGGACTGAACTACGAGCAGTACTTC.

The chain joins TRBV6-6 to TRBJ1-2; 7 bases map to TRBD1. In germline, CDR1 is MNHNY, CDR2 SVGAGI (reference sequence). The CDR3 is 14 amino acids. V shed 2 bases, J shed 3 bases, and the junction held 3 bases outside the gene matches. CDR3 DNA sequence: TGTGCCAGCAGTTACCTTGGACAGGACTATGGCTACACCTTC. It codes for CASSYLGQDYGYTF.

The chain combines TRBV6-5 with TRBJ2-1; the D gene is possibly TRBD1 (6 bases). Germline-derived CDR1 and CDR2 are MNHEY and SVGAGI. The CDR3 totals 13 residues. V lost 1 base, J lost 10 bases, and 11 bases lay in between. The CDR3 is CASSYYRTDEQFF. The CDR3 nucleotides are TGTGCCAGCAGTTACTACAGGACAGACGAGCAGTTCTTC.

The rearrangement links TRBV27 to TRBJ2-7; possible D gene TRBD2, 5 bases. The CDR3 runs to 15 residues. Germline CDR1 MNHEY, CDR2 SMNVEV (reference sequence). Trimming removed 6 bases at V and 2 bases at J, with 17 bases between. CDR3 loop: CASSPSGEEAYEQYF. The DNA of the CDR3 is TGTGCCAGCAGCCCCAGCGGAGAGGAGGCCTACGAGCAGTACTTC.

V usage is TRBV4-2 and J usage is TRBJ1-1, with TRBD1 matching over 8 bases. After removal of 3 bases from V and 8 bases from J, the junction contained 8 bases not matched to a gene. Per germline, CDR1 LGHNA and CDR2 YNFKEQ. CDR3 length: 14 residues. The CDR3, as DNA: TGTGCCAGCAGCCAGACCGGGACAGGCAAAGAAGCTTTCTTT. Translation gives CASSQTGTGKEAFF.

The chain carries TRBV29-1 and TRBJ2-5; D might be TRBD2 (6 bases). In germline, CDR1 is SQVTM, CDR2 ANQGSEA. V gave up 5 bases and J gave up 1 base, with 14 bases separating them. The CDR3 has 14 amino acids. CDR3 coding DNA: TGCAGCGTTCTTTGGGGGGAGATCCAAGAGACCCAGTACTTC. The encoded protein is CSVLWGEIQETQYF.

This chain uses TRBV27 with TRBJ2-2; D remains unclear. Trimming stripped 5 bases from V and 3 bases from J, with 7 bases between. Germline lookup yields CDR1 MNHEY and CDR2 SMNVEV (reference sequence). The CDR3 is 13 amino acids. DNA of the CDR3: TGTGCCAGCAGTGCCTCCGACACCGGGGAGCTGTTTTTT. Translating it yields CASSASDTGELFF.

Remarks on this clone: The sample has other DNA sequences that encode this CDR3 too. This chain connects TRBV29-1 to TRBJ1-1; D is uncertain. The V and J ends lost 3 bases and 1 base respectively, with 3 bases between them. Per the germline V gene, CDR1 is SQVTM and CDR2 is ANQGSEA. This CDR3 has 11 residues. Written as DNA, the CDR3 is TGCAGCGTTGAGGGGAACACTGAAGCTTTCTTT. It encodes CSVEGNTEAFF.

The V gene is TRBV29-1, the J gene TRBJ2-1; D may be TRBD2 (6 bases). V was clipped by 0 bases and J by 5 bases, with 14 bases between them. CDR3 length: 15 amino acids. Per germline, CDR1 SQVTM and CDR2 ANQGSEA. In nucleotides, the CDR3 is TGCAGCGTTGAAGATATGGTAGCGGCAGACAATGAGCAGTTCTTC. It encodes CSVEDMVAADNEQFF.

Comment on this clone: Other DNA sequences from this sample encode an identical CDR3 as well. CDR3 sequence (DNA): TGCGCCAGCAGCCAAGATCGAGGGGTCTACGAGCAGTACTTC. As protein: CASSQDRGVYEQYF. The chain uses TRBV4-3 and TRBJ2-7, with D tentatively TRBD1 or TRBD2 (5 bases each). Germline V gene sequence: CDR1 LGHNA, CDR2 YSLEER. The CDR3 spans 14 residues. With 0 bases removed from V and 3 bases from J, the gap between germline ends came to 9 bases.

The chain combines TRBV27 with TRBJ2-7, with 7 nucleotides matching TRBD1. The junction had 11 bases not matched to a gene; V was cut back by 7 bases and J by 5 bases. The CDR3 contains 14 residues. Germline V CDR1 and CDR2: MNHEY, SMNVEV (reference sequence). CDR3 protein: CASTPDRTFDEQYF. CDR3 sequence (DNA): TGTGCCAGCACCCCGGACAGGACGTTCGACGAGCAGTACTTC.

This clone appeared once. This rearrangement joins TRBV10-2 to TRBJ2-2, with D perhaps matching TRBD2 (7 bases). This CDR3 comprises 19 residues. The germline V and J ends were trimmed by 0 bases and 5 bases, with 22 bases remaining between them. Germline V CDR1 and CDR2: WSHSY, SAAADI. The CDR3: CASSESYGLGGLGTGELFF. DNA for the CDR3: TGCGCCAGCAGTGAGTCGTATGGACTAGGGGGATTGGGAACCGGGGAGCTGTTTTTT.

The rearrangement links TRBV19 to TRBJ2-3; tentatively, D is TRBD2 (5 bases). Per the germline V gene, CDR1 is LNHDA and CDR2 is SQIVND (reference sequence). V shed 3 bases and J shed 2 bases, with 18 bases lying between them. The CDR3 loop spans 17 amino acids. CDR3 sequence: CASSIAVTGSYTDTQYF. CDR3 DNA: TGTGCCAGTAGTATCGCCGTCACGGGGAGCTACACAGATACGCAGTATTTT. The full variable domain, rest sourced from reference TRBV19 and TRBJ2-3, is DGGITQSPKYLFRKEGQNVTLSCEQNLNHDAMYWYRQDPGQGLRLIYYSQIVNDFQKGDIAEGYSVSREKKESFPLTVTSAQKNPTAFYLCASSIAVTGSYTDTQYFGPGTRLTVL.

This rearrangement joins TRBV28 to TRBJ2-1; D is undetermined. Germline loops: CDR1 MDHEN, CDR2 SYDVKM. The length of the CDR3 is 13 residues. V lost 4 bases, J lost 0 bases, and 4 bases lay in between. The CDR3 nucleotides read TGTGCCAGCAGTTGGGGCTCCTACAATGAGCAGTTCTTC. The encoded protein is CASSWGSYNEQFF.

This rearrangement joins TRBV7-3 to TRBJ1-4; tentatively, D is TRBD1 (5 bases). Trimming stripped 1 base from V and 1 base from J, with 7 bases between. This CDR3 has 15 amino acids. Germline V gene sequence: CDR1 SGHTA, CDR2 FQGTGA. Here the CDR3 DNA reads TGTGCCAGCAGCTTAAGTGGGGGAACTAATGAAAAACTGTTTTTT. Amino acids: CASSLSGGTNEKLFF. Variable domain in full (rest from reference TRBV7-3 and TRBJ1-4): GAGVSQTPSNKVTEKGKYVELRCDPISGHTALYWYRQSLGQGPEFLIYFQGTGAADDSGLPNDRFFAVRPEGSVSTLKIQRTERGDSAVYLCASSLSGGTNEKLFFGSGTQLSVL.

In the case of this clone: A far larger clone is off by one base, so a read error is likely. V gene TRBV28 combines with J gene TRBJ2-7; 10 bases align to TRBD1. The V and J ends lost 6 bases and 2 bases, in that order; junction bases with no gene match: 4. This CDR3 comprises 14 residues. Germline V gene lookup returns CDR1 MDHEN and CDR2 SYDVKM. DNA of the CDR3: TGTGCCAGCAGCCCCGGGACAGGGGCCTACGAGCAGTACTTC. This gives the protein CASSPGTGAYEQYF. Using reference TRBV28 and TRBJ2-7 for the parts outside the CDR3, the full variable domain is DVKVTQSSRYLVKRTGEKVFLECVQDMDHENMFWYRQDPGLGLRLIYFSYDVKMKEKGDIPEGYSVSREKKERFSLILESASTNQTSMYLCASSPGTGAYEQYFGPGTRLTVT.